These 24 T cell receptor beta chains were all obtained from the same sample, sequenced in a study of CD8 T cells in ankylosing spondylitis. TCRdb called the 5' RACE reads again in MiXCR, with one record for every CDR3 protein. The table includes under 300,000 distinct CDR3 sequences, approximately 12% detected once. What was sequenced was blood, either unsorted or a sorted T cell fraction (not recorded which). The receptors come from a male donor with ankylosing spondylitis or in good health (not recorded which).

In its sample, this clonotype was seen many times. The V gene is TRBV12-3 or TRBV12-4, the J gene TRBJ2-3; no clear D. The CDR3 is made up of 11 amino acids. V was trimmed by 7 bases and J by 2 bases, leaving 4 bases between them. The CDR3 is CASKITDTQYF. The CDR3 DNA sequence: TGTGCCAGCAAAATCACAGATACGCAGTATTTT.

In its sample, this clonotype was seen many times. This rearrangement joins TRBV5-1 to TRBJ1-2; D is unclear. Germline CDR1 reads SGHRS; CDR2 reads YFSETQ. V lost 0 bases and J 1 base, leaving 7 bases between the germline ends. The CDR3 extends over 14 amino acids. The CDR3 protein is CASSLGRDNYGYTF. In DNA form, the CDR3 reads TGCGCCAGCAGCTTGGGACGCGATAACTATGGCTACACCTTC. Variable domain in full (rest from reference TRBV5-1 and TRBJ1-2): KAGVTQTPRYLIKTRGQQVTLSCSPISGHRSVSWYQQTPGQGLQFLFEYFSETQRNKGNFPGRFSGRQFSNSRSEMNVSTLELGDSALYLCASSLGRDNYGYTFGSGTRLTVV.

In this sample, this clonotype turned up many times. The chain has TRBV5-1 and TRBJ2-2, with 7 positions matching TRBD2. The V gene end was trimmed by 4 bases and the J gene end by 9 bases; junction bases not matched to a gene: 15. From germline, CDR1 is SGHRS and CDR2 YFSETQ. The CDR3 is made up of 16 amino acids. DNA of the CDR3: TGCGCCAGCAGCCCGTTGACTAGCTCAGGCTCAAGGGAGCTGTTTTTT. This sequence encodes CASSPLTSSGSRELFF.

This clonotype was seen only a few times. The gene calls are TRBV29-1 and TRBJ1-5; tentatively, D is TRBD1 (5 bases). V was trimmed by 7 bases and J by 5 bases, leaving 18 bases between them. Germline loops: CDR1 SQVTM, CDR2 ANQGSEA. CDR3 length: 14 amino acids. The CDR3 protein is CSATLGGEYQPQHF. The CDR3, as DNA: TGCAGCGCTACCCTGGGGGGGGAGTATCAGCCCCAGCATTTT.

Points on this clonotype: A much larger clone sits a single nucleotide away, making a read error possible. V is TRBV5-1 and J is TRBJ2-1; D perhaps matches TRBD1 (5 bases). The CDR3 spans 14 residues. Trimming stripped 4 bases from V and 6 bases from J, with 14 bases between. Germline V CDR1 and CDR2: SGHRS, YFSETQ. Written as DNA, the CDR3 is TGCGCCAGCAGCAGGGGCGCAGGGATCAATGAGCAGTTCTTC. Translating it yields CASSRGAGINEQFF.

The V gene is TRBV10-2, the J gene TRBJ2-1; TRBD2 is a possible D gene (5 bases). V was clipped by 11 bases and J by 6 bases, with 5 bases between them. The CDR3 runs 9 residues. Germline V CDR1 and CDR2: WSHSY, SAAADI. The CDR3 loop reads CAAGNEQFF. The DNA of the CDR3 is TGCGCCGCGGGCAATGAGCAGTTCTTC.

There are many counts of this clonotype. The V and J genes are TRBV6-5 and TRBJ2-7, with 11 positions matching TRBD1. V lost 3 bases and J lost 7; bases outside the gene matches: 8. This CDR3 has 15 amino acids. Germline V lookup: CDR1 MNHEY, CDR2 SVGAGI. CDR3 nucleotide sequence: TGTGCCAGCAGTTATGCCGGGACAGGGGGGGATGAGCAGTACTTC. It specifies CASSYAGTGGDEQYF.

This clonotype has just a few counts. This sequence joins TRBV20-1 and TRBJ2-5, with D perhaps being TRBD1 or TRBD2 (5 bases each). The V end was cut by 6 bases, the J end by 5 bases, with 19 bases between. CDR1 is DFQATT and CDR2 is SNEGSKA in the germline V gene (reference sequence). The CDR3 extends over 14 amino acids. DNA of the CDR3: TGCAGTGCGGTTACGGGGACCTTCGGGGAGACCCAGTACTTC. Protein product: CSAVTGTFGETQYF.

At least ten counts were recorded for this clonotype. The rearrangement uses TRBV5-1 and TRBJ1-5; no firm D call. Germline V lookup: CDR1 SGHRS, CDR2 YFSETQ. The CDR3 has 13 residues. V dropped 0 bases and J dropped 4 bases, with 5 bases sitting between them. The CDR3 loop reads CASSLDTNQPQHF. The CDR3 DNA sequence: TGCGCCAGCAGCTTGGACACTAATCAGCCCCAGCATTTT.

This clonotype was counted between two and nine times. The chain carries TRBV4-1 and TRBJ1-2; 9 positions agree with TRBD1. Germline values: CDR1 MGHRA, CDR2 YSYEKL. J gave up 6 bases and V 0 bases, and 8 bases lay outside the gene matches. This CDR3 is built from 16 residues. The chain's CDR3 is CASSQDRTGGAHGYTF. The CDR3 nucleotides read TGCGCCAGCAGCCAAGACCGCACAGGGGGCGCCCATGGCTACACCTTC.

This clonotype turned up a few times. The chain has TRBV7-3 and TRBJ1-1; D uncertain. In germline, CDR1 is SGHTA, CDR2 FQGTGA. V lost 1 base and J 0 bases, leaving 9 bases between the germline ends. The CDR3 is 15 residues long. The CDR3 reads CASSLMAGLNTEAFF. The CDR3 bases are TGTGCCAGCAGCTTAATGGCCGGCCTGAACACTGAAGCTTTCTTT. Full variable domain (outside the CDR3, taken from reference TRBV7-3 and TRBJ1-1): GAGVSQTPSNKVTEKGKYVELRCDPISGHTALYWYRQSLGQGPEFLIYFQGTGAADDSGLPNDRFFAVRPEGSVSTLKIQRTERGDSAVYLCASSLMAGLNTEAFFGQGTRLTVV.

This rearrangement joins TRBV7-2 to TRBJ1-1; 7 nucleotides line up with TRBD1. CDR1 SGHTA and CDR2 FQGNSA come from the germline V gene. This CDR3 region has 14 residues. V shed 5 bases and J 6 bases; nucleotides not matched to a gene: 9. CDR3 region: CASSRGGSWAEAFF. The CDR3 nucleotides read TGTGCCAGCAGCCGAGGGGGCTCTTGGGCTGAAGCTTTCTTT.

This clonotype has ten or more counts. The chain uses TRBV5-1 and TRBJ2-7; D unresolved. With 3 bases removed from V and 3 bases from J, the gap between germline ends came to 7 bases. The CDR3 contains 12 residues. CDR1 is SGHRS, CDR2 YFSETQ, per germline. The CDR3 loop reads CASSSPNYEQYF. The CDR3 coding sequence is TGCGCCAGCAGCTCACCGAACTACGAGCAGTACTTC.

This clonotype was found a few times. The V and J genes are TRBV6-1 and TRBJ2-2; D might be TRBD1 (5 bases). Trimming left V 6 bases short and J 0 bases short, with 17 bases between. The V gene's germline CDR1 is MNHNS and CDR2 SASEGT. The CDR3 spans 17 residues. The CDR3 loop is CASRANDRAANTGELFF. The CDR3 nucleotides are TGTGCCAGCAGGGCGAACGACAGAGCAGCGAACACCGGGGAGCTGTTTTTT.

This clonotype was observed many times. The chain carries TRBV5-1 and TRBJ1-1; 7 nucleotides match TRBD1. V shed 4 bases, J shed 11 bases, and the junction held 8 bases outside the gene matches. Germline V gives CDR1 SGHRS, CDR2 YFSETQ. This CDR3 has 12 residues. DNA of the CDR3: TGCGCCAGCAGCACTAATACAGGGGACGCTTTCTTT. It is translated as CASSTNTGDAFF.

The sample holds many counts of this clonotype. The V call is TRBV25-1, the J call TRBJ2-3; D call uncertain. Trimming pared 2 bases from V and 5 bases from J, leaving 8 bases between. Per germline, CDR1 MGHDK and CDR2 SYGVNS. The CDR3 loop spans 13 amino acids. CDR3 amino acids: CASSEGKGDTQYF. CDR3 in DNA: TGTGCCAGCAGTGAAGGCAAGGGAGATACGCAGTATTTT.

This clonotype was found many times. The chain couples TRBV15 to TRBJ2-7, with D maybe TRBD2 (5 bases). The CDR3 is made up of 13 amino acids. The germline gives CDR1 LNHNV, CDR2 YYDKDF (reference sequence). V lost 0 bases to trimming and J lost 12 bases, with 15 bases between them. The CDR3 coding sequence is TGTGCCACCAGCAGAGATTTCAGCGCTAGCCGGTACTTC. This translates into CATSRDFSASRYF.

The table lists this clonotype with many counts. This chain joins TRBV10-3 and TRBJ2-1; 13 bases line up with TRBD2. Unmatched junction bases numbered 7, after V lost 5 bases and J lost 0 bases. CDR3 size: 18 residues. The V gene's germline CDR1 is ENHRY and CDR2 SYGVKD. The CDR3 reads CAISSTSGRSPSYNEQFF. The CDR3 DNA is TGTGCCATCAGTTCGACTAGCGGGAGGTCCCCCTCCTACAATGAGCAGTTCTTC.

This clonotype has at least ten counts. This rearrangement joins TRBV6-1 to TRBJ1-1; 8 positions match TRBD1. CDR1 is MNHNS and CDR2 is SASEGT in the germline V gene. V shed 7 bases, J shed 4 bases, and the junction held 14 bases outside the gene matches. CDR3 size: 16 residues. CDR3 region: CASTIQGQGRATEAFF. The CDR3, as DNA: TGTGCCAGCACTATTCAAGGACAGGGCAGAGCCACTGAAGCTTTCTTT.

This clonotype was seen a few times. The chain uses TRBV6-5 and TRBJ1-6; a possible D gene is TRBD1 (5 bases). The germline V and J ends were trimmed by 2 bases and 7 bases, with 12 bases remaining between them. The CDR3 is made up of 15 amino acids. CDR1 is MNHEY, CDR2 SVGAGI, per germline. CDR3 nucleotides: TGTGCCAGCAGTTACGGGGGTCTGGTGAATTCACCCCTCCACTTT. Translation: CASSYGGLVNSPLHF.

This clonotype was picked up many times. V is TRBV15 and J is TRBJ1-5; 8 nucleotides agree with TRBD1. Per germline, CDR1 LNHNV and CDR2 YYDKDF (reference sequence). V shed 0 bases, J shed 7 bases, and the junction held 8 bases outside the gene matches. The CDR3 is 16 amino acids. The CDR3 loop is CATSRDFGQGHQPQHF. DNA of the CDR3: TGTGCCACCAGCAGAGATTTTGGACAGGGCCACCAGCCCCAGCATTTT.

The chain uses TRBV12-3 or TRBV12-4 and TRBJ2-1, with a weak D call TRBD2 (5 bases). The CDR3 extends over 13 amino acids. V was cut by 3 bases and J by 10 bases, with 13 bases left in between. CDR3 in amino acids: CASSFPGYGEQFF. CDR3 coding DNA: TGTGCCAGCAGTTTTCCGGGGTACGGGGAGCAGTTCTTC.

This clonotype has a count of ten or more. The V and J genes are TRBV20-1 and TRBJ2-7; no reliable D call. CDR3 length: 12 residues. V was clipped by 1 base and J by 0 bases, with 4 bases between them. In germline, CDR1 is DFQATT, CDR2 SNEGSKA (reference sequence). DNA for the CDR3: TGCAGTGCTAGAGGGCCCTCCTACGAGCAGTACTTC. This encodes CSARGPSYEQYF.

This clonotype was seen at least ten times. V usage is TRBV5-5 and J usage is TRBJ1-5, with TRBD1 matching over 7 bases. V dropped 4 bases and J dropped 2; count of bases not matched to a gene: 9. Germline CDR1 is SGHKS and CDR2 is YYEKEE (reference sequence). The CDR3 consists of 16 residues. In nucleotides, the CDR3 is TGTGCCAGCAGCCGACAGGGTTTGTATGGCAATCAGCCCCAGCATTTT. It is translated as CASSRQGLYGNQPQHF.